The 24 T cell receptor beta chains below come from one sample, sequenced in a study of blood T cell repertoires in COVID-19. Clones were sequenced by immunoSEQ multiplex PCR, and TCRdb holds only the in-frame ones, with some missing. This table holds fewer than 600,000 clones, roughly 90% found once. Sequencing input: PBMCs or T cells enriched from blood (not recorded which). These receptors were taken from a woman aged 40 to 50 who had recovered from COVID-19.

The chain has TRBV5-4 and TRBJ1-5; D may be TRBD1 (5 bases). In germline, CDR1 is SGHNT, CDR2 YYREEE (reference sequence). CDR3 length: 13 amino acids. The V end lost 2 bases, the J end lost 6 bases, and 9 bases lay between the germline ends. The CDR3 reads CASSLGVGQPQHF. As DNA, the CDR3 is TGTGCCAGCAGCTTAGGGGTCGGTCAGCCCCAGCATTTT. Drawing the rest from reference TRBV5-4 and TRBJ1-5, the complete variable domain is ETGVTQSPTHLIKTRGQQVTLRCSSQSGHNTVSWYQQALGQGPQFIFQYYREEENGRGNFPPRFSGLQFPNYSSELNVNALELDDSALYLCASSLGVGQPQHFGDGTRLSIL.

V usage is TRBV9 and J usage is TRBJ2-5; 9 nucleotides match TRBD2. J was trimmed by 5 bases and V by 1 base; bases with no gene match: 12. The CDR3 is made up of 17 amino acids. The germline gives CDR1 SGDLS, CDR2 YYNGEE. The CDR3 spells CASSVLGSAGGTETQYF. In DNA, the CDR3 is TGTGCCAGCAGCGTATTGGGGTCAGCGGGAGGTACGGAGACCCAGTACTTC.

The chain has TRBV3-1 (or the pseudogene TRBV3-2) and TRBJ2-1; 9 positions agree with TRBD2. The V and J ends lost 0 bases and 5 bases, in that order; junction bases with no gene match: 11. Germline CDR1 reads LGHDT; CDR2 reads YNNKEL (reference sequence). The CDR3 totals 18 residues. CDR3 coding DNA: TGTGCCAGCAGCCAAGATGGGGTAGCGGGAGTGAATGACAATGAGCAGTTCTTC. Translation: CASSQDGVAGVNDNEQFF.

The chain is built from TRBV29-1 and TRBJ1-5; D unresolved. CDR3 length equals 13 residues. V was trimmed by 5 bases and J by 2 bases, leaving 10 bases between them. In germline, CDR1 is SQVTM, CDR2 ANQGSEA. CDR3 sequence (DNA): TGCAGCGTTTTGGGCCTCGGCAATCAGCCCCAGCATTTT. The encoded protein is CSVLGLGNQPQHF.

The chain is built from TRBV7-9 and TRBJ1-2; 9 nucleotides agree with TRBD1. The CDR3 spans 15 residues. V shed 4 bases and J 4 bases; nucleotides not matched to a gene: 7. The germline V gene encodes CDR1 SEHNR and CDR2 FQNEAQ (reference sequence). CDR3 nucleotide sequence: TGTGCCAGCAGCTCTTGGGACAGGGAACTCTATGGCTACACCTTC. This gives the protein CASSSWDRELYGYTF.

The genes are TRBV11-3 and TRBJ2-7; TRBD2 aligns across 14 bases. The CDR3 totals 15 residues. Germline loops: CDR1 SGHNT, CDR2 YENEEA. Germline trimming cut 5 bases from V and 5 bases from J; bases unmatched to any gene: 5. CDR3 region: CASSTGTSGRDEQYF. For the CDR3, the DNA is TGTGCCAGCAGCACAGGGACTAGCGGGAGAGACGAGCAGTACTTC.

The J gene is TRBJ2-1, the V gene TRBV4-3; weak D call: TRBD2 (6 bases). Between the trimmed V and J ends, which lost 1 base and 4 bases, there was a span of 11 bases. Germline CDR1 reads LGHNA; CDR2 reads YSLEER. The CDR3 consists of 15 residues. CDR3 sequence: CASSQVPGEYNEQFF. The CDR3, as DNA: TGCGCCAGCAGCCAAGTCCCGGGGGAGTACAATGAGCAGTTCTTC.

The chain is built from TRBV10-3 and TRBJ2-1; the D gene is possibly TRBD2 (5 bases). Trimming left V 3 bases short and J 6 bases short, with 12 bases between. Per the germline V gene, CDR1 is ENHRY and CDR2 is SYGVKD. The CDR3 has 14 amino acids. The CDR3 sequence is CAISEDTRRNEQFF. As DNA, the CDR3 is TGTGCCATCAGTGAAGATACTAGGCGCAATGAGCAGTTCTTC.

The V and J genes are TRBV3-1 (or the pseudogene TRBV3-2) and TRBJ2-2, with 12 bases aligning to TRBD2. V was clipped by 4 bases and J by 4 bases; unmatched bases: 4. The CDR3 has 16 amino acids. Germline loops: CDR1 LGHDT, CDR2 YNNKEL (reference sequence). CDR3 sequence: CASSPWTSGVTGELFF. CDR3 DNA: TGTGCCAGCAGCCCTTGGACTAGCGGGGTCACCGGGGAGCTGTTTTTT.

This chain links TRBV6-5 with TRBJ2-3; 7 bases map to TRBD2. This CDR3 is 15 amino acids long. From germline, CDR1 is MNHEY and CDR2 SVGAGI. The ends lost 5 bases at V and 2 bases at J; junction bases unmatched: 7. The CDR3 DNA sequence: TGTGCCAGCAGTCCCGCGGGAGCCCACACAGATACGCAGTATTTT. Amino acid sequence: CASSPAGAHTDTQYF.

The J gene is TRBJ2-7, the V gene TRBV10-3; 7 positions match TRBD1. The germline CDR1 and CDR2 sequences are ENHRY and SYGVKD. The CDR3 runs 12 residues. V was clipped by 8 bases and J by 3 bases; unmatched bases: 4. CDR3 DNA sequence: TGTGCCATCCAGGGACAGAACTACGAGCAGTACTTC. It specifies CAIQGQNYEQYF.

The chain combines TRBV10-3 with TRBJ2-7, with 11 bases identical to TRBD2. The length of the CDR3 is 16 residues. J lost 4 bases, V lost 0 bases, and 5 bases had no gene match. CDR1 and CDR2 from the germline V gene are ENHRY and SYGVKD. CDR3 nucleotide sequence: TGTGCCATCAGTGAGTCGACGGTAGCGGGAGGGTACGAGCAGTACTTC. Its translation is CAISESTVAGGYEQYF.

This clone was counted between two and nine times. The chain combines TRBV11-3 with TRBJ2-2; 8 positions agree with TRBD2. The length of the CDR3 is 16 residues. Per germline, CDR1 SGHNT and CDR2 YENEEA. J gave up 4 bases and V 5 bases, and 9 bases lay outside the gene matches. CDR3 protein: CASSLRLARGTGELFF. The CDR3 DNA is TGTGCCAGCAGCCTTAGACTAGCGCGAGGCACCGGGGAGCTGTTTTTT.

The rearrangement links TRBV7-9 to TRBJ1-1, with TRBD1 identical over 7 bases. The V gene's germline CDR1 is SEHNR and CDR2 FQNEAQ (reference sequence). This CDR3 is 17 amino acids long. The junction had 14 bases not matched to a gene; V was cut back by 2 bases and J by 5 bases. Written as DNA, the CDR3 is TGTGCCAGCAGCTTAAAAAGGGACAGAGACCATTGGACTGAAGCTTTCTTT. Amino acid sequence: CASSLKRDRDHWTEAFF.

The chain has TRBV2 and TRBJ1-4; D is ambiguous. V lost 4 bases and J lost 2, with 5 bases in between. The V gene's germline CDR1 is SNHLY and CDR2 FYNNEI. The CDR3 is 13 amino acids. The CDR3 DNA is TGTGCCAGCAGTGGCGGGACTAATGAAAAACTGTTTTTT. Its protein is CASSGGTNEKLFF.

The chain uses TRBV5-1 and TRBJ2-2, with a weak D call TRBD2 (6 bases). V was trimmed by 4 bases and J by 5 bases, leaving 15 bases between them. Germline CDR1 reads SGHRS; CDR2 reads YFSETQ. This CDR3 comprises 15 residues. This chain's CDR3 is CASSPGLVGTGELFF. CDR3 coding DNA: TGCGCCAGCAGCCCGGGACTGGTCGGGACCGGGGAGCTGTTTTTT.

V is TRBV19 and J is TRBJ2-5; D is perhaps TRBD1 (6 bases). Germline lookup yields CDR1 LNHDA and CDR2 SQIVND (reference sequence). This CDR3 is 19 amino acids long. Trimming stripped 3 bases from V and 3 bases from J, with 26 bases between. The CDR3 region has the DNA TGTGCCAGTAGTATCAGGGCTGCAGGGGATGGCCGCCCGAAAGAGACCCAGTACTTC. Its translation is CASSIRAAGDGRPKETQYF. Together with reference TRBV19 and TRBJ2-5, the CDR3 gives the full variable domain: DGGITQSPKYLFRKEGQNVTLSCEQNLNHDAMYWYRQDPGQGLRLIYYSQIVNDFQKGDIAEGYSVSREKKESFPLTVTSAQKNPTAFYLCASSIRAAGDGRPKETQYFGPGTRLLVL.

A single count supports this clone. The V and J genes are TRBV7-2 and TRBJ2-1; the D gene is possibly TRBD2 (5 bases). Trimming took 5 bases from V and 9 from J, leaving 17 bases between them. Germline CDR1 SGHTA, CDR2 FQGNSA. The CDR3 totals 14 residues. CDR3 in amino acids: CASSKLGEGFEQFF. Here the CDR3 DNA reads TGTGCCAGCAGCAAACTGGGCGAGGGTTTTGAGCAGTTCTTC. Supplemented by reference TRBV7-2 and TRBJ2-1, the full variable domain reads GAGVSQSPSNKVTEKGKDVELRCDPISGHTALYWYRQSLGQGLEFLIYFQGNSAPDKSGLPSDRFSAERTGGSVSTLTIQRTQQEDSAVYLCASSKLGEGFEQFFGPGTRLTVL.

The J gene is TRBJ2-1, the V gene TRBV10-3; 11 positions match TRBD2. V shed 6 bases and J 9 bases; nucleotides not matched to a gene: 7. CDR1 is ENHRY and CDR2 is SYGVKD in the germline V gene. This CDR3 has 14 residues. CDR3 in DNA: TGTGCCATCAGGATTACCGGGACTAGCGGTGAGCAGTTCTTC. This gives the protein CAIRITGTSGEQFF.

The chain combines TRBV14 with TRBJ2-7; unclear D gene. Germline lookup yields CDR1 SGHDN and CDR2 FVKESK. V was clipped by 3 bases and J by 0 bases, with 9 bases between them. This CDR3 has 14 residues. CDR3 coding DNA: TGTGCCAGCAGCCAGCAGATCAGCTCCTACGAGCAGTACTTC. Protein product: CASSQQISSYEQYF. The full variable domain, rest sourced from reference TRBV14 and TRBJ2-7, is EAGVTQFPSHSVIEKGQTVTLRCDPISGHDNLYWYRRVMGKEIKFLLHFVKESKQDESGMPNNRFLAERTGGTYSTLKVQPAELEDSGVYFCASSQQISSYEQYFGPGTRLTVT.

The rearrangement uses TRBV11-2 and TRBJ1-1, with 7 bases identical to TRBD1. Germline lookup yields CDR1 SGHAT and CDR2 FQNNGV. This CDR3 comprises 15 residues. With V trimmed by 5 bases and J by 3 bases, 9 bases remained unmatched. The chain's CDR3 is CASSPRGRLYTEAFF. The CDR3 DNA reads as TGTGCCAGCAGCCCGAGGGGGCGACTGTACACTGAAGCTTTCTTT. Full variable domain (outside the CDR3, taken from reference TRBV11-2 and TRBJ1-1): EAGVAQSPRYKIIEKRQSVAFWCNPISGHATLYWYQQILGQGPKLLIQFQNNGVVDDSQLPKDRFSAERLKGVDSTLKIQPAKLEDSAVYLCASSPRGRLYTEAFFGQGTRLTVV.

This clone has only one observation. The rearrangement links TRBV5-4 to TRBJ2-2; D is perhaps TRBD1 (5 bases). Germline CDR1 is SGHNT and CDR2 is YYREEE (reference sequence). Trimming pared 5 bases from V and 2 bases from J, leaving 13 bases between. This CDR3 comprises 15 residues. Written as DNA, the CDR3 is TGTGCCAGCAGTCACAGGTCCCCCAACACCGGGGAGCTGTTTTTT. Residues: CASSHRSPNTGELFF. Based on the CDR3 plus reference TRBV5-4 and TRBJ2-2, the full variable domain is ETGVTQSPTHLIKTRGQQVTLRCSSQSGHNTVSWYQQALGQGPQFIFQYYREEENGRGNFPPRFSGLQFPNYSSELNVNALELDDSALYLCASSHRSPNTGELFFGEGSRLTVL.

The chain combines TRBV2 with TRBJ2-5, with 9 bases matching TRBD2. V lost 5 bases, J lost 7 bases, and 8 bases stayed unmatched. CDR3 length: 14 residues. Germline CDR1 is SNHLY and CDR2 is FYNNEI. The CDR3 sequence is CASSLRREGGTQYF. DNA for the CDR3: TGTGCCAGCAGTCTTCGGCGGGAGGGTGGGACCCAGTACTTC.

The chain has TRBV24-1 and TRBJ2-1; 8 nucleotides match TRBD2. Germline loops: CDR1 KGHDR, CDR2 SFDVKD. Trimming at V came to 0 bases and at J to 6 bases, leaving 6 bases not matched to a gene. The CDR3 has 16 amino acids. CDR3 protein: CATSDLRAGAPNEQFF. The CDR3 coding sequence is TGTGCCACCAGTGATTTGCGAGCGGGAGCCCCCAATGAGCAGTTCTTC.